This TCR beta chain was identified in a study of blood T cells in healthy people across ages. This CDR3 comprises 16 residues. V was trimmed by 7 bases and J by 0 bases, leaving 16 bases between them. Germline V gene sequence: CDR1 SEHNR, CDR2 FQNEAQ (reference sequence). Concerning this clonotype itself: A much larger clone differs from this one at a single base, so this may be a read error.

It was with a sample-barcoded 5' primer and a J-beta primer mix that a second PCR of roughly 7 to 12 cycles was run. TCRdb ran MiXCR on the 5' RACE reads and lists one entry per CDR3 protein. The data hold 650,000 or so distinct CDR3 sequences, with roughly half observed a single time. Sequencing input: blood. This sequence originates from a woman of 80 years or more in good health. The V gene is TRBV7-9, the J gene TRBJ2-1; D is perhaps TRBD2 (6 bases). The CDR3 DNA is TGTGCCAGCAACTCCCGTAGCGGAAGCTCCTACAATGAGCAGTTCTTC. This gives the protein CASNSRSGSSYNEQFF.